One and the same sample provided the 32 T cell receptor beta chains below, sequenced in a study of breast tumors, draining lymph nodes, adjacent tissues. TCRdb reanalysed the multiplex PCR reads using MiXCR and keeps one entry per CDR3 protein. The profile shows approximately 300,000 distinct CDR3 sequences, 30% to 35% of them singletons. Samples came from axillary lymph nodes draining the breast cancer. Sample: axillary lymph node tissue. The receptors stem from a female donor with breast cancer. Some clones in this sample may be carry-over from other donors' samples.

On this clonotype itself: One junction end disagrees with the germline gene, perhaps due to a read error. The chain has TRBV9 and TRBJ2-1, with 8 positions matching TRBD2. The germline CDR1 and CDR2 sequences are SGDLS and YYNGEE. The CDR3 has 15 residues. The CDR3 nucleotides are TGTGCCGGCAGCACCAGCGGGAGCTCCTACAATGAGCAGTTCTTC. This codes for CAGSTSGSSYNEQFF.

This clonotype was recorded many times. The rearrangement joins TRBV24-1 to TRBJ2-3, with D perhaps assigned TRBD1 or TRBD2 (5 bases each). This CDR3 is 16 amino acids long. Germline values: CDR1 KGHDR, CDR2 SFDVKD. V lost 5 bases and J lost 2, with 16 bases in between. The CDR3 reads CATSVTGTVNTDTQYF. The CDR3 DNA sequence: TGTGCCACCAGTGTTACCGGGACGGTAAACACAGATACGCAGTATTTT.

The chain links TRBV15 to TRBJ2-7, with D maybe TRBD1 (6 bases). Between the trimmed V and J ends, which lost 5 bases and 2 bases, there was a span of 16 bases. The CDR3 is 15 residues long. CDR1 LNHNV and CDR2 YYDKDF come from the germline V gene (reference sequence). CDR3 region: CATSVERQDPYEQYF. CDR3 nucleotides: TGTGCCACCAGCGTCGAAAGACAGGACCCCTACGAGCAGTACTTC.

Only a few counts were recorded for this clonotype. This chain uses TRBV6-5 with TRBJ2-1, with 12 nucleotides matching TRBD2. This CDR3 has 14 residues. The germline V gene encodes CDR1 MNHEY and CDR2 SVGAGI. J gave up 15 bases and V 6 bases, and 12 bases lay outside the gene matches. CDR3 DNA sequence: TGTGCCAGCAGCCCCCCCGGACTAGCGGGAAAGAGGTTCTTC. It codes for CASSPPGLAGKRFF.

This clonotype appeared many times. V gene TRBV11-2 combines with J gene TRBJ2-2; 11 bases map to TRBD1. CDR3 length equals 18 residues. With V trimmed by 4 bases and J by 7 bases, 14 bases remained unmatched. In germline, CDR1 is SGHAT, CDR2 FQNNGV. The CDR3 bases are TGTGCCAGCAGCTCCCACTCCCCCGGGACAGGGGGAGGCGGGGAGCTGTTTTTT. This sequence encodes CASSSHSPGTGGGGELFF.

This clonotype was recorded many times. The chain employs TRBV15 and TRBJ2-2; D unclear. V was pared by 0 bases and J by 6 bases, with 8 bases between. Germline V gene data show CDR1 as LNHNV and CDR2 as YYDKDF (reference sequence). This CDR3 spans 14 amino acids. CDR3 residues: CATSRDSNAGELFF. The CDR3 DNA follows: TGTGCCACCAGCAGAGACTCAAACGCCGGGGAGCTGTTTTTT. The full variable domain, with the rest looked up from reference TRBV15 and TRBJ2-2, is DAMVIQNPRYQVTQFGKPVTLSCSQTLNHNVMYWYQQKSSQAPKLLFHYYDKDFNNEADTPDNFQSRRPNTSFCFLDIRSPGLGDTAMYLCATSRDSNAGELFFGEGSRLTVL.

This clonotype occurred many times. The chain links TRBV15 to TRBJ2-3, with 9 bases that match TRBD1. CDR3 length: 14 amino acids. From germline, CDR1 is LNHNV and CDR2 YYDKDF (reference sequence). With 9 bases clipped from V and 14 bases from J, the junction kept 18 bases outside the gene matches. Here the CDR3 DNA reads TGTGCCACTACCGCCGGGACAGGGCGTGATCGGGTGTATTTT. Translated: CATTAGTGRDRVYF.

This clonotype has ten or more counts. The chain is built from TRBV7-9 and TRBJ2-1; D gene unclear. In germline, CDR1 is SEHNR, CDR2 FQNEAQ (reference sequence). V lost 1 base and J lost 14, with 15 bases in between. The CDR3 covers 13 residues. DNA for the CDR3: TGTGCCAGCAGCTTAGGAGGAGATCCCGCCGAGTTCTTC. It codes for CASSLGGDPAEFF.

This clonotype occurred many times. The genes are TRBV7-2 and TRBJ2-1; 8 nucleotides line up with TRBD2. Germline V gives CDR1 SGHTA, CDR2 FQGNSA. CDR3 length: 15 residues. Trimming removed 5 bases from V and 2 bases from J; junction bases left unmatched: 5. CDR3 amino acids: CASSLGGGTYNEQFF. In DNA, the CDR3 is TGTGCCAGCAGCCTCGGGGGGGGAACCTACAATGAGCAGTTCTTC.

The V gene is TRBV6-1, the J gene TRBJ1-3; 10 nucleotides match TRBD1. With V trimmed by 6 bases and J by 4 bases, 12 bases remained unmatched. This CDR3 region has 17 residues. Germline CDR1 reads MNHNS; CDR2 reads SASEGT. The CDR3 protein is CASRRTRLGQGGNTIYF. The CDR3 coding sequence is TGTGCCAGCAGACGAACCCGACTGGGACAGGGGGGAAACACCATATATTTT.

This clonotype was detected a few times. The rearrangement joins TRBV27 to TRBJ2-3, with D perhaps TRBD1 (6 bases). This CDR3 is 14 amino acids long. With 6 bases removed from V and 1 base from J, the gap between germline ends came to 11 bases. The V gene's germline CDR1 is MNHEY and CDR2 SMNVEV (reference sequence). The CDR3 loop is CASRAGDRTDTQYF. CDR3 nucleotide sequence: TGTGCCAGCAGGGCAGGGGACCGCACAGATACGCAGTATTTT.

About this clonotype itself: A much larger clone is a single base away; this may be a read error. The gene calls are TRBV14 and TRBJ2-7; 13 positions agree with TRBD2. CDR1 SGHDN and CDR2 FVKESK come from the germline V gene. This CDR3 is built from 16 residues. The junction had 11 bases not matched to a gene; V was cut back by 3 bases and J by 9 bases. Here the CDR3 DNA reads TGTGCCAGCAGCCATCCCAGACTAGCGGGAGGTTTGGCGCAGTACTTC. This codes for CASSHPRLAGGLAQYF.

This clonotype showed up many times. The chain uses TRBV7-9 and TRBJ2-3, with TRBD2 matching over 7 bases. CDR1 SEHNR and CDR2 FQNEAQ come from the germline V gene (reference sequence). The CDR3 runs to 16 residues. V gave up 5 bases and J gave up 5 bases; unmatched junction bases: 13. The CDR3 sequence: CASSPSGLAVGDTQYF. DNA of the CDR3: TGTGCCAGCAGCCCAAGCGGGCTAGCGGTAGGAGATACGCAGTATTTT.

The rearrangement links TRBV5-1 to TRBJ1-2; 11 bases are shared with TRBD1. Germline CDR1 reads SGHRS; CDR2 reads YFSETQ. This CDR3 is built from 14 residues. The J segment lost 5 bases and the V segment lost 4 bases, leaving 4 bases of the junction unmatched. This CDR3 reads CASSGDRGGYGYTF. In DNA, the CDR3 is TGCGCCAGCAGCGGGGACAGGGGGGGATATGGCTACACCTTC.

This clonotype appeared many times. In nucleotides, the CDR3 is TGCGCCAGCAGCCAAAGGGCGAGGGATACGCAGTATTTT. Protein: CASSQRARDTQYF. The V call is TRBV4-3, the J call TRBJ2-3; D is ambiguous. Germline V lookup: CDR1 LGHNA, CDR2 YSLEER. Trimming stripped 2 bases from V and 6 bases from J, with 9 bases between. There are 13 residues in the CDR3.

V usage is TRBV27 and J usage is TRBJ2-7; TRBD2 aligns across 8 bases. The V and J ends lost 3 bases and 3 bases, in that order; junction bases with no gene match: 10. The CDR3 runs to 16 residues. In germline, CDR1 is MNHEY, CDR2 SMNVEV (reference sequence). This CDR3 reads CASSLTGGAGFYEQYF. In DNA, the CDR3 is TGTGCCAGCAGTTTGACGGGAGGGGCGGGTTTCTACGAGCAGTACTTC.

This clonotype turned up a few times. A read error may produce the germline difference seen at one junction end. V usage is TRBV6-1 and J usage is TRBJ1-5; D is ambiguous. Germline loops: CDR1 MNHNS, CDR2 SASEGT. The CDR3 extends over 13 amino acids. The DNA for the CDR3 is TGTGCCAGCAGCGAAGGGATGAATCAGCCCCAGCATTTT. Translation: CASSEGMNQPQHF.

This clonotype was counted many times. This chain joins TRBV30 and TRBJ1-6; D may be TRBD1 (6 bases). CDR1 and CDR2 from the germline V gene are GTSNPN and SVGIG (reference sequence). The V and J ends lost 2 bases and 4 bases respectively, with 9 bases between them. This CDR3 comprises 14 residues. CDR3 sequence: CAWSNQGYNSPLHF. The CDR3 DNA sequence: TGTGCCTGGAGTAATCAGGGGTATAATTCACCCCTCCACTTT. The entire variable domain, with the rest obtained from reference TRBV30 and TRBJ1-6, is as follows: SQTIHQWPATLVQPVGSPLSLECTVEGTSNPNLYWYRQAAGRGLQLLFYSVGIGQISSEVPQNLSASRPQDRQFILSSKKLLLSDSGFYLCAWSNQGYNSPLHFGNGTRLTVT.

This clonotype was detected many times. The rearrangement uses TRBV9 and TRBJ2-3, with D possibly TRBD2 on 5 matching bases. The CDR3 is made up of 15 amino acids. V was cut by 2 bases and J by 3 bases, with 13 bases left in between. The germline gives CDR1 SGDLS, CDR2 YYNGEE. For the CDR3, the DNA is TGTGCCAGCAGCGTCACAACTAGGGCTACAGATACGCAGTATTTT. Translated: CASSVTTRATDTQYF.

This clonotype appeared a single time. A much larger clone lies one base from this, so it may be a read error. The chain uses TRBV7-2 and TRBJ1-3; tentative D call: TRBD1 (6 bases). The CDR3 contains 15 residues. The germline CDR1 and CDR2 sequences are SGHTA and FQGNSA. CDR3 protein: CASSLAGDVGNTVYF. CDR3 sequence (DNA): TGTGCCAGCAGCTTGGCAGGGGATGTCGGAAACACCGTATATTTT. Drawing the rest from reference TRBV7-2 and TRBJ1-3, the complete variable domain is GAGVSQSPSNKVTEKGKDVELRCDPISGHTALYWYRQSLGQGLEFLIYFQGNSAPDKSGLPSDRFSAERTGGSVSTLTIQRTQQEDSAVYLCASSLAGDVGNTVYFGEGSWLTVV.

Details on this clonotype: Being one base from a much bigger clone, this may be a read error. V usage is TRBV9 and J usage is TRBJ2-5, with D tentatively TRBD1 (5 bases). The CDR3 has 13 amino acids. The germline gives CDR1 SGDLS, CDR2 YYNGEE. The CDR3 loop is CASSVGQPETQCF. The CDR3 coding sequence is TGTGCCAGCAGCGTAGGACAGCCAGAGACCCAGTGCTTC. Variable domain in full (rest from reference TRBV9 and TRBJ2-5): DSGVTQTPKHLITATGQRVTLRCSPRSGDLSVYWYQQSLDQGLQFLIQYYNGEERAKGNILERFSAQQFPDLHSELNLSSLELGDSALYFCASSVGQPETQCFGPGTRLLVL.

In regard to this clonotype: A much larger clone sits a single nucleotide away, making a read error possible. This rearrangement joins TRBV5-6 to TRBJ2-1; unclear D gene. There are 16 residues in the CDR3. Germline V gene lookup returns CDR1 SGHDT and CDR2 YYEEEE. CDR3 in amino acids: CASSLARRPSYNEQLF. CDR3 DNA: TGTGCCAGCAGCTTGGCCCGTCGGCCCTCCTACAATGAGCAGCTCTTC.

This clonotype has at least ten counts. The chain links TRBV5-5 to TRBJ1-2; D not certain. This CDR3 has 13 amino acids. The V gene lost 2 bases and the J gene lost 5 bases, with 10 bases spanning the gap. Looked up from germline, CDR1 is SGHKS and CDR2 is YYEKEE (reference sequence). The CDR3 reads CASSFQNEYGYTF. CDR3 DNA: TGTGCCAGCAGCTTTCAAAACGAATATGGCTACACCTTC.

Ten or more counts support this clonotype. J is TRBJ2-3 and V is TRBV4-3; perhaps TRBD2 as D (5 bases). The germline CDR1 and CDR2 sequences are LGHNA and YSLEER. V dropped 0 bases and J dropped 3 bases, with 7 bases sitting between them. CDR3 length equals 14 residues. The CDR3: CASSQDTGTDTQYF. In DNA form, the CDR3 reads TGCGCCAGCAGCCAAGATACGGGGACAGATACGCAGTATTTT.

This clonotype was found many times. The CDR3 bases are TGCGCCAGCAGCTTGGGTGACACCGGGGAGCTGTTTTTT. Translation: CASSLGDTGELFF. This chain uses TRBV5-1 with TRBJ2-2; D gene uncertain. The V and J ends lost 0 bases and 3 bases respectively, with 3 bases between them. Germline V gives CDR1 SGHRS, CDR2 YFSETQ. The CDR3 runs to 13 residues.

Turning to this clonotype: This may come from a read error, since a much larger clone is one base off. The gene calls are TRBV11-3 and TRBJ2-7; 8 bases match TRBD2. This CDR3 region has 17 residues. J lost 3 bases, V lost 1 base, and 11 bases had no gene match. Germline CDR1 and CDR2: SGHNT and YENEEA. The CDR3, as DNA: TGTGCCAGCAGCTTAGCGGGGGGGGTACTTTCTCTCTACGAGCAGTACTTC. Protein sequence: CASSLAGGVLSLYEQYF.

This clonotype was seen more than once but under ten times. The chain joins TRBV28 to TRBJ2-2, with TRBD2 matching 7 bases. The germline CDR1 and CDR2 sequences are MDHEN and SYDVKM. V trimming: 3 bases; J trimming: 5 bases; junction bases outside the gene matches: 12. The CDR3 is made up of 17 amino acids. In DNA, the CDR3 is TGTGCCAGCAGTTTGTTTCAGGGCGGGAGTCATACCGGGGAGCTGTTTTTT. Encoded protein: CASSLFQGGSHTGELFF.

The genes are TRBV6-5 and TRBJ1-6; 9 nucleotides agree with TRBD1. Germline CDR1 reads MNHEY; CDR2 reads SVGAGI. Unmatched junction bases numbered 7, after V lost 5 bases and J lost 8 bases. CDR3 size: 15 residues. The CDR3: CASSPGTGSHSPLHF. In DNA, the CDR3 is TGTGCCAGCAGTCCCGGGACAGGGTCCCATTCACCCCTCCACTTT.

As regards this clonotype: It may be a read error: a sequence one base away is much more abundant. CDR3: CASGYSTTGVYGYTF. The CDR3 nucleotides read TGTGCCAGCGGTTACTCTACGACAGGGGTCTATGGCTACACCTTC. The chain recombines TRBV6-5 with TRBJ1-2, with 8 bases fitting TRBD1. The germline V gene has CDR1 MNHEY and CDR2 SVGAGI. This CDR3 region has 15 residues.

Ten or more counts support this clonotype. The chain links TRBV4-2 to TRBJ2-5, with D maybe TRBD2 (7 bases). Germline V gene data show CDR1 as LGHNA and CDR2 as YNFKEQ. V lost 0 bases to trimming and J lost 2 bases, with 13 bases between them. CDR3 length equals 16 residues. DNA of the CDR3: TGTGCCAGCAGCCAAGATTGGACTAGGGGGCAAGAGACCCAGTACTTC. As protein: CASSQDWTRGQETQYF.

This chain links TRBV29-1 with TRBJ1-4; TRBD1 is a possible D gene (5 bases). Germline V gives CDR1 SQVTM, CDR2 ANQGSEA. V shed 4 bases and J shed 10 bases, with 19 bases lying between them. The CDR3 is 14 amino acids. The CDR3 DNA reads TGCAGCGTTGTGGGGCGGTCGGGTCAGGGAAAACTGTTTTTT. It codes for CSVVGRSGQGKLFF. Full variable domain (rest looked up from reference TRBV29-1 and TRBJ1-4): SAVISQKPSRDICQRGTSLTIQCQVDSQVTMMFWYRQQPGQSLTLIATANQGSEATYESGFVIDKFPISRPNLTFSTLTVSNMSPEDSSIYLCSVVGRSGQGKLFFGSGTQLSVL.

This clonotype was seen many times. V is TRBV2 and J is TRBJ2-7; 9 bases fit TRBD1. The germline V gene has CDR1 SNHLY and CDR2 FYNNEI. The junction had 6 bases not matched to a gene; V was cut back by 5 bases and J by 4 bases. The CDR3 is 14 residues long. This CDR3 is CASSSGQGGYEQYF. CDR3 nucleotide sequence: TGTGCCAGCAGTTCGGGACAGGGTGGGTACGAGCAGTACTTC. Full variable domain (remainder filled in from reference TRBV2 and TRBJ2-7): EPEVTQTPSHQVTQMGQEVILRCVPISNHLYFYWYRQILGQKVEFLVSFYNNEISEKSEIFDDQFSVERPDGSNFTLKIRSTKLEDSAMYFCASSSGQGGYEQYFGPGTRLTVT.